The rows below give T cell receptor beta chains drawn from one sample of a study of early T cells in non-severe SARS-CoV-2 infection. TCRdb reprocessed the 5' RACE reads via MiXCR and lists one record per CDR3 protein. The sample contains roughly 120,000 distinct CDR3 sequences, 15% of which appear only once. Sequences were obtained from whole blood. The receptors originated from an adult who was a healthcare worker with PCR-confirmed SARS-CoV-2 infection or an uninfected control (not recorded which). The CDR3 runs from the conserved cysteine through the conserved F or W. The order of the fields is D gene, V gene, CDR3 length, clone size, J gene, CDR3 protein, CDR3 DNA. A D gene is named only where the DNA matches it firmly. Clone size is shown for a subset of rows, as once, few, many or a class of expanded clone.

>TRBD1|TRBV5-4|14|many|TRBJ2-7
CASSRDRGSYEQYF
TGTGCCAGCAGCCGGGACAGGGGGTCCTACGAGCAGTACTTC
>TRBD1|TRBV11-3|13|.|TRBJ1-1
CASGQGQNTEAFF
TGTGCCAGCGGACAGGGCCAGAACACTGAAGCTTTCTTT
>TRBD2|TRBV7-3|14|.|TRBJ2-7
CASSSGLAGEEQYF
TGTGCCAGCAGTTCAGGACTAGCGGGGGAAGAGCAGTACTTC
>TRBD2|TRBV11-2|16|.|TRBJ2-2
CASSSGLATNTGELFF
TGTGCCAGCAGCTCGGGACTAGCTACGAACACCGGGGAGCTGTTTTTT
>TRBD2|TRBV7-9|16|few|TRBJ2-3
CASSLRAGEHTDTQYF
TGTGCCAGCAGCCTTAGGGCGGGGGAGCACACAGATACGCAGTATTTT
>TRBD2|TRBV20-1|14|many|TRBJ2-7
CSASRASGGYEQYF
TGCAGTGCTAGCAGGGCTAGCGGGGGGTACGAGCAGTACTTC
>.|TRBV7-2|12|.|TRBJ2-3
CASSFGFDTQYF
TGTGCCAGCAGCTTCGGATTTGATACGCAGTATTTT
>TRBD2|TRBV6-2/TRBV6-3|13|many|TRBJ2-3
CASRLSGGDTQYF
TGTGCCAGCAGACTTAGCGGGGGAGATACGCAGTATTTT
>.|TRBV15|13|once|TRBJ1-4
CATSRGVGEKLFF
TGTGCCACCAGCCGGGGGGTTGGCGAAAAACTGTTTTTT
>.|TRBV7-3|13|few|TRBJ1-6
CASSFQPNSPLHF
TGTGCCAGCAGCTTTCAGCCGAATTCACCCCTCCACTTT
>.|TRBV14|13|.|TRBJ2-7
CASQIAGSVEQYF
TGTGCCAGCCAAATCGCGGGGTCCGTGGAGCAGTACTTC
>.|TRBV5-4|16|few|TRBJ1-6
CASSLVSGSYNSPLHF
TGTGCCAGCAGCTTGGTGTCGGGCTCCTATAATTCACCCCTCCACTTT
>.|TRBV18|13|many|TRBJ1-1
CASSPIEGTEAFF
TGTGCCAGCTCACCCATCGAAGGAACTGAAGCTTTCTTT
>.|TRBV5-1|13|few|TRBJ2-7
CASRGTANNEQYF
TGCGCCAGCCGGGGGACAGCCAATAACGAGCAGTACTTC
>.|TRBV7-9|14|few|TRBJ2-1
CASTPGATYNEQFF
TGTGCCAGCACTCCAGGGGCTACCTACAATGAGCAGTTCTTC
>.|TRBV20-1|14|.|TRBJ1-2
CSARDLRLLYGYTF
TGCAGTGCTAGAGATTTACGACTTCTCTATGGCTACACCTTC
>.|TRBV20-1|15|.|TRBJ2-7
CSARDAGTSGDEQYF
TGCAGTGCTAGAGATGCCGGGACGTCGGGCGACGAGCAGTACTTC
>.|TRBV11-2|14|few|TRBJ2-5
CASSAPVPSGTQYF
TGTGCCAGCAGCGCCCCTGTCCCCAGCGGGACCCAGTACTTC
>.|TRBV3-1|14|.|TRBJ2-3
CASGTLVRDMTQYF
TGTGCCAGCGGCACATTAGTGCGGGACATGACGCAGTATTTT
>.|TRBV2|13|.|TRBJ1-3
CASSAATGNTIYF
TGTGCCAGCAGTGCGGCGACTGGAAACACCATATATTTT
>.|TRBV2|13|many|TRBJ2-5
CASSVGQGSPQYF
TGTGCCAGCAGTGTGGGGCAGGGGTCGCCCCAGTACTTC
>.|TRBV12-3/TRBV12-4|15|.|TRBJ2-2
CASRSDTGFTGELFF
TGTGCCAGCAGAAGCGATACAGGGTTCACCGGGGAGCTGTTTTTT